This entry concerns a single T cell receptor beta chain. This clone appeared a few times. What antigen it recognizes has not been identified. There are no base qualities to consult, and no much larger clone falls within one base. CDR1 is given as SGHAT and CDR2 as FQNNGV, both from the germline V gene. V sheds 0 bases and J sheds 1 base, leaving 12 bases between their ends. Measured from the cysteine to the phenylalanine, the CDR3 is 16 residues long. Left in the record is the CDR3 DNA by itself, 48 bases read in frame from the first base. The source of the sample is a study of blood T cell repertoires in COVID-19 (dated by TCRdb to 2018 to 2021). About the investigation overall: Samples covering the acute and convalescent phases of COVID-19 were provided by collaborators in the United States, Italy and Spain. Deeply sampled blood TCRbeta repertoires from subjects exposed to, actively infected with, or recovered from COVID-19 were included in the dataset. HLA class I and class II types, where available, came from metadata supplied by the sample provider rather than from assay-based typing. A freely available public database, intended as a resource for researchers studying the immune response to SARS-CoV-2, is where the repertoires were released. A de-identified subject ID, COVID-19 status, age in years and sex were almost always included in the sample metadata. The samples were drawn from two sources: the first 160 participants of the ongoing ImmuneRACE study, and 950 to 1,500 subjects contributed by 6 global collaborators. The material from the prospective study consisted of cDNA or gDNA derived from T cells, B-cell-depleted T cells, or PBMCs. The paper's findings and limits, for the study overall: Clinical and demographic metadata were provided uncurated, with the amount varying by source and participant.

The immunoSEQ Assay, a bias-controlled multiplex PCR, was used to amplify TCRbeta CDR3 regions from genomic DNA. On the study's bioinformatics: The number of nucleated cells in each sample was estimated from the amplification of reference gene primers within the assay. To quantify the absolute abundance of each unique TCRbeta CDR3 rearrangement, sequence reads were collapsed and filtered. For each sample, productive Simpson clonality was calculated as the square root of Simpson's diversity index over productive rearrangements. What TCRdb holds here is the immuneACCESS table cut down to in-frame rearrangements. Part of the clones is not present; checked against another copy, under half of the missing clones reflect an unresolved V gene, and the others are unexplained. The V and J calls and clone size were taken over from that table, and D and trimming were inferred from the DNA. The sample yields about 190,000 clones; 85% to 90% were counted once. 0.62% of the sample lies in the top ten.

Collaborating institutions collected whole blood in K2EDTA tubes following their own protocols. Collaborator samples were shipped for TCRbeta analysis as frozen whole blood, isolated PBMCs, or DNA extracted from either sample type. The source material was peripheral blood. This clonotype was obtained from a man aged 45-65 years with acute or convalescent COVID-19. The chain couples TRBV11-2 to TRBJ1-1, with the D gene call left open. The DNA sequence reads TGTGCCAGCAGCTTAGAATTTGGTTCTAGGAACACTGAAGCTTTCTTT. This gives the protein CASSLEFGSRNTEAFF.